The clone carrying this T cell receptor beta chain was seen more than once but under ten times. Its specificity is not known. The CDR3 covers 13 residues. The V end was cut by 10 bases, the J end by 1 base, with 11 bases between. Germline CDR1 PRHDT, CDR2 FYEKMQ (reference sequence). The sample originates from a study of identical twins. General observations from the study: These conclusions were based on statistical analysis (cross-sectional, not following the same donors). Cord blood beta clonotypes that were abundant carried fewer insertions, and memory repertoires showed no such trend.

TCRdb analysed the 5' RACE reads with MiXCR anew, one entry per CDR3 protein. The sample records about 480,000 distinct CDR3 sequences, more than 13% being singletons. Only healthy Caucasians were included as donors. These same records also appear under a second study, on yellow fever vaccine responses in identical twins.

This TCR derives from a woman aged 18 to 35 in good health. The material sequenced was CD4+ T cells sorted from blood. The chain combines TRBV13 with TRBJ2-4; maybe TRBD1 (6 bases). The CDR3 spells CATSTGAKNIQYF. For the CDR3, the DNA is TGTGCCACTTCTACAGGGGCCAAAAACATTCAGTACTTC.